This passage covers 17 T cell receptor beta chains from one sample sequenced in a study of PD-1 blockade in classical Hodgkin lymphoma. Measured with immunoSEQ multiplex PCR; TCRdb has only the in-frame clones, and not every one. Counted here are more than 140,000 clones, 78% occurring once; the ten biggest clones make up roughly 9.2%. Patients all relapsed after autologous stem cell transplantation, and there was variation in brentuximab vedotin exposure. Material: peripheral blood mononuclear cells (PBMCs), obtained before the second cycle of nivolumab. The receptors derive from a human donor with classical Hodgkin lymphoma.

The chain couples TRBV5-8 to TRBJ2-7; D remains ambiguous. Per the germline V gene, CDR1 is SGHTS and CDR2 is YDEGEE. The CDR3 runs 13 residues. Between the trimmed V and J ends, which lost 0 bases and 2 bases, there was a span of 6 bases. The CDR3 DNA is TGTGCCAGCAGCTTGGGAAGGACCTACGAGCAGTACTTC. It codes for CASSLGRTYEQYF.

The rearrangement links TRBV6-6 to TRBJ2-3; 9 nucleotides agree with TRBD1. This CDR3 spans 14 amino acids. The V gene end was trimmed by 4 bases and the J gene end by 3 bases; junction bases not matched to a gene: 2. Germline V gene data show CDR1 as MNHNY and CDR2 as SVGAGI (reference sequence). The chain's CDR3 is CASSFGTGTDTQYF. In DNA, the CDR3 is TGTGCCAGCAGTTTTGGGACAGGGACAGATACGCAGTATTTT.

The CDR3 sequence is CAWSLYAVGPRETQYF. The CDR3 DNA reads TGTGCCTGGAGCCTTTACGCGGTGGGACCCCGAGAGACCCAGTACTTC. V gene TRBV30 combines with J gene TRBJ2-5; D is perhaps TRBD1 or TRBD2 (5 bases each). The CDR3 spans 16 residues. V lost 3 bases to trimming and J lost 4 bases, with 21 bases between them. Looked up from germline, CDR1 is GTSNPN and CDR2 is SVGIG (reference sequence).

The V gene is TRBV10-3, the J gene TRBJ1-5, with TRBD1 matching over 9 bases. The CDR3 is made up of 15 amino acids. Trimming took 5 bases from V and 6 from J; bases not matched to a gene: 8. Germline V gene data show CDR1 as ENHRY and CDR2 as SYGVKD. The CDR3 DNA follows: TGTGCCATCAGTAACCGGGACAGGGCGACTCAGCCCCAGCATTTT. Translated: CAISNRDRATQPQHF.

The rearrangement uses TRBV2 and TRBJ2-5, with 7 bases that match TRBD1. V shed 1 base, J shed 4 bases, and the junction held 3 bases outside the gene matches. The length of the CDR3 is 14 residues. Germline V CDR1 and CDR2: SNHLY, FYNNEI. CDR3 residues: CASSEETGRETQYF. The CDR3 nucleotides read TGTGCCAGCAGTGAAGAGACAGGGCGAGAGACCCAGTACTTC.

This clone was recorded only once. The V call is TRBV6-1, the J call TRBJ1-2; D is perhaps TRBD1 (5 bases). V was trimmed by 2 bases and J by 4 bases, leaving 11 bases between them. This CDR3 comprises 14 residues. From germline, CDR1 is MNHNS and CDR2 SASEGT. CDR3 loop: CASSELGGGYGYTF. DNA for the CDR3: TGTGCCAGCAGTGAACTCGGTGGGGGCTATGGCTACACCTTC.

The V call is TRBV11-2, the J call TRBJ1-3, with D maybe TRBD1 (5 bases). Trimming took 4 bases from V and 3 from J, leaving 10 bases between them. Germline CDR1 and CDR2: SGHAT and FQNNGV. The CDR3 totals 14 residues. CDR3 DNA: TGTGCCAGCAGCTCACAGGCTATTGGAAACACCATATATTTT. This translates into CASSSQAIGNTIYF.

The V gene is TRBV5-6, the J gene TRBJ1-4, with D maybe TRBD1 (6 bases). V was shortened by 0 bases and J by 5 bases, with 8 bases between the two germline ends. The germline V gene has CDR1 SGHDT and CDR2 YYEEEE. The CDR3 is made up of 14 amino acids. The CDR3 bases are TGTGCCAGCAGCTTGGCGCAGGGGAATGAAAAACTGTTTTTT. Translating it yields CASSLAQGNEKLFF.

The V gene is TRBV11-2, the J gene TRBJ2-5; 9 bases are shared with TRBD1. CDR1 is SGHAT and CDR2 is FQNNGV in the germline V gene. CDR3 length equals 14 residues. V lost 3 bases to trimming and J lost 3 bases; unmatched junction nucleotides: 2. CDR3 region: CASSFRTGEETQYF. In DNA form, the CDR3 reads TGTGCCAGCAGCTTTCGGACAGGGGAAGAGACCCAGTACTTC.

This clone was seen only once. V is TRBV5-1 and J is TRBJ1-2; D is undetermined. V lost 4 bases, J lost 1 base, and 8 bases lay in between. Per the germline V gene, CDR1 is SGHRS and CDR2 is YFSETQ. The CDR3 contains 13 residues. The DNA for the CDR3 is TGCGCCAGCAGCGAAAACTTTAACTATGGCTACACCTTC. It specifies CASSENFNYGYTF.

This rearrangement joins TRBV25-1 to TRBJ2-3; D unclear. V lost 1 base to trimming and J lost 14 bases, with 13 bases between them. CDR1 and CDR2 (germline): MGHDK, SYGVNS. This CDR3 spans 12 amino acids. The CDR3 nucleotides read TGTGCCAGCAGTGAATTAGGTCCCTTGGGGTATTTT. Residues: CASSELGPLGYF.

This chain joins TRBV6-4 and TRBJ1-4; D is unclear. CDR1 MRHNA and CDR2 SNTAGT come from the germline V gene. V lost 4 bases, J lost 0 bases, and 9 bases lay in between. The CDR3 spans 15 residues. CDR3: CASSVNGATNEKLFF. The DNA of the CDR3 is TGTGCCAGCAGTGTCAACGGTGCAACTAATGAAAAACTGTTTTTT.

The V call is TRBV2, the J call TRBJ1-1, with D tentatively TRBD1 (5 bases). This CDR3 spans 17 amino acids. Germline lookup yields CDR1 SNHLY and CDR2 FYNNEI. V lost 8 bases and J lost 2, with 24 bases in between. Written as DNA, the CDR3 is TGTGCCAGCCGCCCTCGGGCAGGGTCCCTTCGAAACACTGAAGCTTTCTTT. This translates into CASRPRAGSLRNTEAFF. The variable domain in full, with the rest retrieved from reference TRBV2 and TRBJ1-1, is EPEVTQTPSHQVTQMGQEVILRCVPISNHLYFYWYRQILGQKVEFLVSFYNNEISEKSEIFDDQFSVERPDGSNFTLKIRSTKLEDSAMYFCASRPRAGSLRNTEAFFGQGTRLTVV.

The chain employs TRBV5-6 and TRBJ2-5; 8 nucleotides match TRBD1. The CDR3 covers 15 residues. The V gene's germline CDR1 is SGHDT and CDR2 YYEEEE. J lost 5 bases, V lost 0 bases, and 6 bases had no gene match. The CDR3 coding sequence is TGTGCCAGCAGCTTGGCTCGGGGGACAGGCGAGACCCAGTACTTC. As protein: CASSLARGTGETQYF.

V is TRBV5-6 and J is TRBJ2-6, with D perhaps given as TRBD1 or TRBD2 (5 bases each). The CDR3 sequence is 18 residues long. Per germline, CDR1 SGHDT and CDR2 YYEEEE. Between the trimmed V and J ends, which lost 2 bases and 1 base, there was a span of 16 bases. The CDR3 DNA reads as TGTGCCAGCAGCTTTTTTGCAGGGACGACTTCTGGGGCCAACGTCCTGACTTTC. It specifies CASSFFAGTTSGANVLTF.

The J gene is TRBJ2-1, the V gene TRBV7-6, with 7 bases fitting TRBD2. This CDR3 spans 15 amino acids. The V gene's germline CDR1 is SGHVS and CDR2 FNYEAQ. V shed 1 base, J shed 5 bases, and the junction held 5 bases outside the gene matches. Here the CDR3 DNA reads TGTGCCAGCAGCTTAGAGTCGGGGGGAGACAATGAGCAGTTCTTC. Encoded protein: CASSLESGGDNEQFF.

The chain links TRBV11-2 to TRBJ1-1; D gene uncertain. Germline CDR1 and CDR2: SGHAT and FQNNGV. The CDR3 is made up of 14 amino acids. Deletions cut 1 base from V and 1 base from J, with 7 bases between. CDR3 bases: TGTGCCAGCAGCTTAGTCGCAGGGAACACTGAAGCTTTCTTT. Translating it yields CASSLVAGNTEAFF.